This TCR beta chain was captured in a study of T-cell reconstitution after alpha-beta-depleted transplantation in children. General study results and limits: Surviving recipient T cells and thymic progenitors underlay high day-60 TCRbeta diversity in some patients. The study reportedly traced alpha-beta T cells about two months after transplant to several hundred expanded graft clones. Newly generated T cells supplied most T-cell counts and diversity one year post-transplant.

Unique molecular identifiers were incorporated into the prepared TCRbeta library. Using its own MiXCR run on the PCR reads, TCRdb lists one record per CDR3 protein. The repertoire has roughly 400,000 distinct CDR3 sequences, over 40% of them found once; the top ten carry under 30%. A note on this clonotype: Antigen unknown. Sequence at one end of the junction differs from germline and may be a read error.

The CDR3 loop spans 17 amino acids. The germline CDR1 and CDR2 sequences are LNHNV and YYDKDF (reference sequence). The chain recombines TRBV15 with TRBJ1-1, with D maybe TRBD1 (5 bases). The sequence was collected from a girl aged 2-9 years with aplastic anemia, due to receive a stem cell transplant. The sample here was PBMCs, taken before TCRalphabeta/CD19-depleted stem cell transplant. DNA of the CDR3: TGTGCCGCCAGCAGCCGGGGCAGCGGGCTTTGGAACACTGAAGCTTTCTTT. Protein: CAASSRGSGLWNTEAFF.